The 10 T cell receptor beta chains in this list originate from one sample, sequenced in a study of cytomegalovirus exposure and HLA in healthy donors. PCR was performed using 60 Vbeta and 13 Jbeta primers. TCRdb's table, derived via immunoSEQ multiplex PCR, lists solely in-frame clones and lacks some. The sample includes some 140,000 clones, 85% to 90% of them seen just once. Source material: PBMCs. These receptor sequences come from a woman younger than 45 in good health and CMV-seropositive.

To note about this clone: A junction boundary mismatches the germline segment, possibly from a read error. The J gene is TRBJ2-5, the V gene TRBV6-6; 8 nucleotides align to TRBD1. The better agreement between TRBJ2-7 and the DNA end casts doubt on the J call. The CDR3 runs to 14 residues. From germline, CDR1 is MNHNY and CDR2 SVGAGI (reference sequence). CDR3 sequence (DNA): TGTGCCAGCAGATACTCCGACAGGGGATACGAGCAGTACTTC. Translated: CASRYSDRGYEQYF.

This chain joins TRBV9 and TRBJ1-5, with a tentative D call TRBD1 (5 bases). This CDR3 has 14 amino acids. Germline values: CDR1 SGDLS, CDR2 YYNGEE. The V end lost 4 bases, the J end lost 7 bases, and 15 bases lay between the germline ends. Here the CDR3 reads CASSPAPGGQPQHF. CDR3 bases: TGTGCCAGCAGCCCGGCCCCGGGGGGGCAGCCCCAGCATTTT.

About this clone: A read error may account for a junction end that differs from germline. The rearrangement links TRBV5-1 to TRBJ2-7, with TRBD1 matching 9 bases. CDR1 is SGHRS and CDR2 is YFSETQ in the germline V gene. CDR3 length equals 14 residues. The CDR3 spells CASTLGQGPYEQYF. Here the CDR3 DNA reads TGCGCCAGCACCTTGGGACAGGGCCCCTACGAGCAGTACTTC.

The genes are TRBV2 and TRBJ2-3; 15 positions match TRBD2. The CDR3 is 15 residues long. Germline values: CDR1 SNHLY, CDR2 FYNNEI. Trimming cost V 1 base and J 9 bases; bases outside gene matches: 2. CDR3: CASSEGTSGGATQYF. CDR3 sequence (DNA): TGTGCCAGCAGTGAAGGGACTAGCGGGGGGGCAACGCAGTATTTT.

The J gene is TRBJ2-1, the V gene TRBV19; 7 bases are shared with TRBD2. The V gene's germline CDR1 is LNHDA and CDR2 SQIVND (reference sequence). The ends lost 2 bases at V and 4 bases at J; junction bases unmatched: 11. The CDR3 length is 17 residues. The DNA for the CDR3 is TGTGCCAGTAGTATAAAAGTTGGCGGGGGAGCTTACAATGAGCAGTTCTTC. Amino acids: CASSIKVGGGAYNEQFF.

V gene TRBV30 combines with J gene TRBJ1-1; 7 bases are shared with TRBD1. The CDR3 sequence is 13 residues long. In germline, CDR1 is GTSNPN, CDR2 SVGIG (reference sequence). With 3 bases clipped from V and 0 bases from J, the junction kept 1 base outside the gene matches. This CDR3 reads CAWRGQMNTEAFF. In nucleotides, the CDR3 is TGTGCCTGGAGGGGACAGATGAACACTGAAGCTTTCTTT.

The V and J genes are TRBV5-1 and TRBJ1-4, with D tentatively TRBD1 (6 bases). V lost 4 bases and J 7 bases, leaving 14 bases between the germline ends. The CDR3 covers 14 residues. Germline V gene lookup returns CDR1 SGHRS and CDR2 YFSETQ. In DNA form, the CDR3 reads TGCGCCAGCAGCCAATCCAGGGGTGGTGAAAAACTGTTTTTT. It codes for CASSQSRGGEKLFF.

The chain combines TRBV27 with TRBJ2-1; a possible D gene is TRBD1 (6 bases). This CDR3 is 15 amino acids long. The V gene's germline CDR1 is MNHEY and CDR2 SMNVEV (reference sequence). The ends were cut back, 3 bases at V and 8 bases at J, with 17 bases in the middle. Here the CDR3 DNA reads TGTGCCAGCAGTTTGTCCATCAGGGGTGGAGATGAGCAGTTCTTC. Its protein is CASSLSIRGGDEQFF.

This sequence joins TRBV19 and TRBJ1-6, with D unresolved. The CDR3 is 12 amino acids. The germline V gene encodes CDR1 LNHDA and CDR2 SQIVND (reference sequence). Between the trimmed V and J ends, which lost 7 bases and 12 bases, there was a span of 13 bases. The CDR3 sequence is CASIDGAGPLHF. The DNA of the CDR3 is TGTGCCAGTATTGACGGAGCTGGACCCCTCCACTTT. Filled out from reference TRBV19 and TRBJ1-6, the complete variable domain reads DGGITQSPKYLFRKEGQNVTLSCEQNLNHDAMYWYRQDPGQGLRLIYYSQIVNDFQKGDIAEGYSVSREKKESFPLTVTSAQKNPTAFYLCASIDGAGPLHFGNGTRLTVT.

In its sample, this clone was seen once. V gene TRBV5-1 combines with J gene TRBJ2-1; D is undetermined. Germline assignment: CDR1 SGHRS and CDR2 YFSETQ. The length of the CDR3 is 15 residues. Trimming took 0 bases from V and 0 from J, leaving 7 bases between them. The CDR3 nucleotides read TGCGCCAGCAGCTTGGAACAGAGCTCCTACAATGAGCAGTTCTTC. As protein: CASSLEQSSYNEQFF.